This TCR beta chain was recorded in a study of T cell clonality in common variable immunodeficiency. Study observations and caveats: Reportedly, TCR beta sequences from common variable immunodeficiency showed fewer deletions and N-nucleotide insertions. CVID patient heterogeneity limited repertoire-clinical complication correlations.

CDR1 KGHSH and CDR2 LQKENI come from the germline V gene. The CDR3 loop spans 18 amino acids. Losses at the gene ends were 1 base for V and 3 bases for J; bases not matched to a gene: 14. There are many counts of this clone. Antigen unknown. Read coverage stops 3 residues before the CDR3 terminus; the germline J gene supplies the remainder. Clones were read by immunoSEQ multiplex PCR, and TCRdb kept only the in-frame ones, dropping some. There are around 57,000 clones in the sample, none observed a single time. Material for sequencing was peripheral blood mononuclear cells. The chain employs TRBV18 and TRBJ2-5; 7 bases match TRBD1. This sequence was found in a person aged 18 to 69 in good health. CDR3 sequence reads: CASSPQLLMGQKKETQYF. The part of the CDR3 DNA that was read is TGTGCCAGCTCACCACAGCTTTTAATGGGACAGAAGAAAGAGACC.